The present T cell receptor (beta chain) was sequenced within a study of vaccination effects on CD4 cells after COVID-19. Across the whole study: A median of 72 days separated the second dose and sampling.

After expansion with viral peptide pools in the ViraFEST assay, antigen-specific CD4+ T cells were sequenced. At the end of 10 days of culture, CD4+ T cells were isolated. Each participant received a vaccine that was either BNT162b2 or mRNA-1273, given as two doses. Each vaccine recipient was nucleocapsid antibody negative and had no prior SARS-CoV-2 infection. The culture medium for 2 million or so PBMC per well included 10 IU/ml IL-2 and roughly 10 ug/ml peptides. Sequencing used immunoSEQ multiplex PCR; TCRdb keeps in-frame clones, though not all of them. The sample records fewer than 35,000 clones, roughly four fifths being singletons. With 7 bases removed from V and 5 bases from J, the gap between germline ends came to 18 bases. The CDR3 covers 14 residues. CDR1 is MNHEY, CDR2 SVGAGI, per germline. This clone was found once. Its antigen remains unidentified.

Here the sequenced sample was CD4+ T cells from PBMCs cultured with HCoV-229E spike peptides, taken after COVID-19 vaccination. This TCR was sampled from a human donor who received a COVID-19 vaccine. The V and J genes are TRBV6-5 and TRBJ2-7; D uncertain. The CDR3 loop is CASNPWGPSDEQYF. The CDR3 coding sequence is TGTGCCAGCAACCCTTGGGGTCCGAGCGACGAGCAGTACTTC.